This is a list of T cell receptor beta chains from one sample in a study of early T cells in non-severe SARS-CoV-2 infection. In TCRdb, the 5' RACE reads were re-called with MiXCR into one record per CDR3 protein. The sample lists about 25,000 distinct CDR3 sequences, more than 4% seen once, with 10% in the top ten. Input material: whole blood. These receptor sequences come from an adult who was a healthcare worker with PCR-confirmed SARS-CoV-2 infection or an uninfected control (not recorded which). CDR3s include the opening cysteine and the closing phenylalanine or tryptophan. D genes are given only for firm matches. Where a row states a size, it is once, few, many or the class of an expanded clone; other rows omit it.

>TRBV30|TRBD1|TRBJ2-7|few
TGTGCCTGGAGGTCTTATCGGGACAGGAGCTCCTACGAGCAGTACTTC
CAWRSYRDRSSYEQYF
>TRBV12-3/TRBV12-4|NA|TRBJ2-1|many
TGTGCCAGCAGTATCAGGCCACAGCAATTCTACAATGAGCAGTTCTTC
CASSIRPQQFYNEQFF
>TRBV12-3/TRBV12-4|TRBD2|TRBJ2-2|many
TGTGCCAGCAGAGACACACTAGCGGGAACCGGGGAGCTGTTTTTT
CASRDTLAGTGELFF
>TRBV7-6|NA|TRBJ1-1|NA
TGTGCCAGCAGCTTGGGAGCGAACGCTGAAGCTTTCTTT
CASSLGANAEAFF
>TRBV20-1|TRBD1|TRBJ1-3|many
TGCAGTGCGGGTTCACAGGGGGCGGGTGGAAACACCATATATTTT
CSAGSQGAGGNTIYF
>TRBV4-1|TRBD1|TRBJ2-2|few
TGCGCCAGCAGCCTTGAGGACAGGAGTAGGACCGGGGAGCTGTTTTTT
CASSLEDRSRTGELFF
>TRBV4-2|TRBD2|TRBJ2-4|many
TGTGCCAGCAGCCAGGTTGGACTAGCGGATGCCAAAAACATTCAGTACTTC
CASSQVGLADAKNIQYF
>TRBV7-2|NA|TRBJ2-2|many
TGTGCCAGCAGCTTAGATGTCCGGAACACCGGGGAGCTGTTTTTT
CASSLDVRNTGELFF
>TRBV2|TRBD1|TRBJ2-7|NA
TGTGCCAGCGACAGGGACTCCTACGAGCAGTACTTC
CASDRDSYEQYF
>TRBV7-2|TRBD2|TRBJ2-5|many
TGTGCCAGCAGCTCCACTAGCGGGACCCAAGAGACCCAGTACTTC
CASSSTSGTQETQYF
>TRBV20-1|NA|TRBJ2-7|many
TGCAGTGCGCGCCCGGGAAACCCCTACGAGCAGTACTTC
CSARPGNPYEQYF
>TRBV5-6|NA|TRBJ1-2|many
TGTGCCAGCAGCTTGACGGATAACTATGGCTACACCTTC
CASSLTDNYGYTF
>TRBV20-1|NA|TRBJ1-5|many
TGCAGTGCTAGAGAAGGGGGAAATCAGCCCCAGCATTTT
CSAREGGNQPQHF
>TRBV29-1|NA|TRBJ1-3|many
TGCAGCGTCCATTACGGGAACACCATATATTTT
CSVHYGNTIYF
>TRBV7-2|NA|TRBJ2-3|many
TGTGCCAGCAGCTTAGGTCTTACCGGGGAGTATCAGTATTTT
CASSLGLTGEYQYF
>TRBV28|NA|TRBJ1-2|many
TGTGCCAGCAGTTTATACCCCCTCGGGCGCGGCTACACCTTC
CASSLYPLGRGYTF
>TRBV7-8|NA|TRBJ1-6|NA
TGTGCCAGCAGCTTAGGGAGCCCACCCCTCCACTTT
CASSLGSPPLHF
>TRBV19|NA|TRBJ1-6|many
TGTGCCAGTAGTTTTACAGATTCACCCCTCCACTTT
CASSFTDSPLHF
>TRBV27|TRBD1|TRBJ1-6|few
TGTGCCAGCAGTTCCACACGGACAGGGGGAAGGGATTCACCCCTCCACTTT
CASSSTRTGGRDSPLHF
>TRBV25-1|TRBD1|TRBJ1-3|many
TGTGCCAGCAGGGACAGGAAGTTAGGCTCTGGAAACACCATATATTTT
CASRDRKLGSGNTIYF
>TRBV27|TRBD1|TRBJ1-2|few
TGTGCCAGCAGTTCGTGGGCGACAGGGGGCGCTTATGGCTACACCTTC
CASSSWATGGAYGYTF
>TRBV2|TRBD1|TRBJ2-5|many
TGTGCCAGCAGTCCAGACAGGGGGCGTTTAGAGACCCAGTACTTC
CASSPDRGRLETQYF
>TRBV7-3|NA|TRBJ2-3|many
TGTGCCAGCAGCTTACTCCCCGGGAGTACAGATACGCAGTATTTT
CASSLLPGSTDTQYF
>TRBV2|NA|TRBJ2-1|NA
TGTGCCAGCAGTGAAGTTGGGACGGGAGAGCAGTTCTTC
CASSEVGTGEQFF
>TRBV29-1|NA|TRBJ2-3|many
TGCAGCGTCCCCGGAGGGGGTCCCACAGATACGCAGTATTTT
CSVPGGGPTDTQYF
>TRBV5-5|NA|TRBJ2-7|medium-sized
TGTGCCAGCAGCTCATTTATCACAGGGAGGCCATCCTACGAGCAGTACTTC
CASSSFITGRPSYEQYF
>TRBV6-5|NA|TRBJ1-4|many
TGTGCCAGCAGTTACACCAGGACAGCCTCTTATGAAAAACTGTTTTTT
CASSYTRTASYEKLFF
>TRBV28|NA|TRBJ2-1|many
TGTGCCAGCAGTAAAGACAGGACCTCCTACAATGAGCAGTTCTTC
CASSKDRTSYNEQFF
>TRBV20-1|NA|TRBJ1-4|many
TGCAGTGCTAGAGATCATGGCGGACCTAATGAAAAACTGTTTTTT
CSARDHGGPNEKLFF
>TRBV4-2|NA|TRBJ1-3|many
TGTGCCAGCAGCCAAGTCCAGGTGGGGGCGAAAGGTGGAAACACCATATATTTT
CASSQVQVGAKGGNTIYF
>TRBV5-5|NA|TRBJ1-4|NA
TGTGCCAGCAGCCCTGGGGTAAAACTGTTTTTT
CASSPGVKLFF
>TRBV12-3/TRBV12-4|TRBD1|TRBJ1-1|NA
TGTGCCAGCTCCAACAGGGGGCCGAACACTGAAGCTTTCTTT
CASSNRGPNTEAFF
>TRBV27|TRBD2|TRBJ2-7|many
TGTGCCAGCAGTTCAGCGGGGCCCCGCGAGCAGTACTTC
CASSSAGPREQYF
>TRBV20-1|NA|TRBJ1-1|NA
TGCAGTGCTAGAAAGCCTTTCACAGGAATTAAGAACACTGAAGCTTTCTTT
CSARKPFTGIKNTEAFF
>TRBV20-1|NA|TRBJ1-5|many
TGCAGTGCTAGAGATGCAGGGCGCAATCAGCCCCAGCATTTT
CSARDAGRNQPQHF
>TRBV28|NA|TRBJ2-5|many
TGTGCCAGCAGTGGGTCGTTGCAAGAGACCCAGTACTTC
CASSGSLQETQYF
>TRBV7-9|NA|TRBJ2-3|NA
TGTGCCAGCAGCTCGAGGGTGGCTGGTAGCGGGCAGTATTTT
CASSSRVAGSGQYF
>TRBV10-2|TRBD2|TRBJ2-2|many
TGCGCCAGCAGTGAGATACCGACTAGCGGGAGTAGTCTCAACACCGGGGAGCTGTTTTTT
CASSEIPTSGSSLNTGELFF
>TRBV28|TRBD2|TRBJ2-1|many
TGTGCCAGCAGTTTAAGGGGACTAGCGTCGGACAATGAGCAGTTCTTC
CASSLRGLASDNEQFF
>TRBV29-1|NA|TRBJ1-1|many
TGCAGCGCGCCCAGTCCCAGTCGGGCTGAAGCTTTCTTT
CSAPSPSRAEAFF
>TRBV12-3/TRBV12-4|NA|TRBJ1-3|few
TGTGCCAGCAGTTTAAGGCGAGCCTCTGGAAACACCATATATTTT
CASSLRRASGNTIYF
>TRBV6-1|TRBD2|TRBJ2-7|many
TGTGCCAGCAGTAAACGGAAAGACGAGACTAGCGGTTCCTACGAGCAGTACTTC
CASSKRKDETSGSYEQYF
>TRBV20-1|TRBD2|TRBJ2-7|many
TGCAGTGCTCCAACGCCCGTTGGCGGGAGAATCAGTAACGAGCAGTACTTC
CSAPTPVGGRISNEQYF
>TRBV10-3|TRBD2|TRBJ2-3|few
TGTGCCATCAGTGATCAACTAGCGGGACCTTTCGGCACAGATACGCAGTATTTT
CAISDQLAGPFGTDTQYF
>TRBV27|NA|TRBJ2-7|few
TGTGCCAGCAGTTTATACCAGGGGAACATCTACGAGCAGTACTTC
CASSLYQGNIYEQYF
>TRBV20-1|NA|TRBJ2-1|many
TGCAGTGCTAGAGATAGGGTTAAGCAGTTCTTC
CSARDRVKQFF
>TRBV20-1|TRBD2|TRBJ2-1|few
TGCAGTGCGCATCGACTAGCGGGAGGCGCCGCGAATGAGCAGTTCTTC
CSAHRLAGGAANEQFF
>TRBV28|NA|TRBJ2-1|large
TGTGCCAGCAGCCTAACAGGCGATGAGCAGTTCTTC
CASSLTGDEQFF
>TRBV2|TRBD2|TRBJ2-7|many
TGTGCCAGCAGTGCAGGAGCGGGAGCGGTCTACGAGCAGTACTTC
CASSAGAGAVYEQYF
>TRBV20-1|NA|TRBJ2-7|many
TGCAGTGCTAGGGGACTCCTAATCACCTACGAGCAGTACTTC
CSARGLLITYEQYF
>TRBV18|TRBD1|TRBJ2-7|NA
TGTGCCAGCTCACCCTACGGGACAGGGGGAACCTACGAGCAGTACTTC
CASSPYGTGGTYEQYF
>TRBV12-3/TRBV12-4|NA|TRBJ2-7|many
TGTGCCAGCAGTTTAGTAGGCCGGGGGAACTACGAGCAGTACTTC
CASSLVGRGNYEQYF
>TRBV3-1|NA|TRBJ2-7|few
TGTGCCAGCAGCCAAGATCCTAGATCCTACGAGCAGTACTTC
CASSQDPRSYEQYF
>TRBV7-6|NA|TRBJ2-6|many
TGTGCCAGCAGCCAACCAGGGTTCTCTGGGGCCAACGTCCTGACTTTC
CASSQPGFSGANVLTF